This T cell receptor (beta chain) was sequenced in a study of shared clonotypes between healthy human individuals. Some clones are missing from TCRdb's copy, which holds only in-frame ones; the method was immunoSEQ multiplex PCR. Of 550,000 to 850,000 clones in the sample, 74% were seen once. Study results and caveats: Naive subsets generally had larger estimated richness than memory subsets.

On this clone: No antigen is known for it.

The receptor was derived from a woman in her thirties in good health. Specimen: memory CD4+ T cells sorted from blood. As for subset: CD45RA-negative fraction.

CDR3 amino acids: CASSQDREYEQYF. DNA for the CDR3: TGTGCCAGCAGCCAGGACAGGGAATACGAGCAGTACTTC. The rearrangement links TRBV7-7 to TRBJ2-7; 8 bases agree with TRBD1. This CDR3 contains 13 residues. Germline V lookup: CDR1 SSHAT, CDR2 FNYEAQ (reference sequence). J gave up 4 bases and V 5 bases, and 4 bases lay outside the gene matches. Full variable domain (missing parts from reference TRBV7-7 and TRBJ2-7): GAGVSQSPRYKVTKRGQDVTLRCDPISSHATLYWYQQALGQGPEFLTYFNYEAQPDKSGLPSDRFSAERPEGSISTLTIQRTEQRDSAMYRCASSQDREYEQYFGPGTRLTVT.